Sequencing of this T cell receptor beta chain was carried out in a study of graft-versus-host responses after intestinal transplantation. Study-wide results and limits: The authors found GvH clones in recipient marrow, some appearing first in ileum or blood. Allografts of patients with graft-donor T cell macrochimerism showed high graft-versus-host to host-versus-graft clone ratios.

The table lists this clone with a count of one. Antigen unknown. Here immunoSEQ multiplex PCR was the method, and the copy in TCRdb shows in-frame clones only, minus some. The sample lists about 40,000 clones, roughly nine tenths occurring once. The CDR3 has 16 amino acids. The germline CDR1 and CDR2 sequences are KGHSH and LQKENI. This clonotype originated in a human patient who received an intestinal transplant, so some T cells may come from the graft donor. This chain connects TRBV18 to TRBJ2-5; 11 positions agree with TRBD1. Judging by the DNA end, TRBJ2-7 fits better; the J call may be wrong. The sequences come from PBMCs, collected about 310 days after intestinal transplant. The CDR3 nucleotides are TGTGCCAGCTCACCATGGACAGGGGGCGGGTTAGGCGAGCAGTACTTC. It yields the protein CASSPWTGGGLGEQYF.